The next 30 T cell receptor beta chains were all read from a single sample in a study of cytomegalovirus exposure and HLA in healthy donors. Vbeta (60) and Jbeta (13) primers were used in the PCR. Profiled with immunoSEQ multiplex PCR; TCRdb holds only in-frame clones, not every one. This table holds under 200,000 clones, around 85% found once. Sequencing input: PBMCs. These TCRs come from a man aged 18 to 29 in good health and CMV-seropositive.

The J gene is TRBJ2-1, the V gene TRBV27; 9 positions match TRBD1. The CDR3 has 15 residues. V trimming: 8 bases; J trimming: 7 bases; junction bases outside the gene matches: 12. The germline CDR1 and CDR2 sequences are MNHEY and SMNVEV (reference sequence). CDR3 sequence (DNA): TGTGCCAGCGCTTACGGGACAGGGAAGGGGAATGAGCAGTTCTTC. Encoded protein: CASAYGTGKGNEQFF.

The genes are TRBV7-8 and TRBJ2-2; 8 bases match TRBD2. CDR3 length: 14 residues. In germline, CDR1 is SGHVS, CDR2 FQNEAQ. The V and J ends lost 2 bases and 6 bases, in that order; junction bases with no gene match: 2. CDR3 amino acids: CASSLRTSPGELFF. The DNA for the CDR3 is TGTGCCAGCAGCTTAAGGACTAGCCCCGGGGAGCTGTTTTTT.

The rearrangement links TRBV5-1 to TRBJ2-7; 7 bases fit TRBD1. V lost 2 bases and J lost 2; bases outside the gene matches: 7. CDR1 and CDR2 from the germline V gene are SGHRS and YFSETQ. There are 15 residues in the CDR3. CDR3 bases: TGCGCCAGCAGCTTCCTACCGGGACAGCCCTACGAGCAGTACTTC. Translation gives CASSFLPGQPYEQYF.

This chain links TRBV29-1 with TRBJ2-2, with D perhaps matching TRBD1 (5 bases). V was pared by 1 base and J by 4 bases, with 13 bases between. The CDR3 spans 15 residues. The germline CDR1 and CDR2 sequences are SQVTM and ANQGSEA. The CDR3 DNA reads TGCAGCGTTGAAGCCCCCAGGGCAGGCACCGGGGAGCTGTTTTTT. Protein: CSVEAPRAGTGELFF.

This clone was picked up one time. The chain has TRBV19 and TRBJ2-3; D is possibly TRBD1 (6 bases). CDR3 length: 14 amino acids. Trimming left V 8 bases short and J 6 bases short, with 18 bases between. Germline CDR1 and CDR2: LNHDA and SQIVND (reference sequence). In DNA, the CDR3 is TGTGCCAGTGCTAGGACAGCCGTTCTTGATACGCAGTATTTT. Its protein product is CASARTAVLDTQYF.

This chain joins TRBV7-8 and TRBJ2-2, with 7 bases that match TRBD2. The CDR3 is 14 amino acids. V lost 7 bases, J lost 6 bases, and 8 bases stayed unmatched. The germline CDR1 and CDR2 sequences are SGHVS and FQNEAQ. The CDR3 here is CASTRAGLAGELFF. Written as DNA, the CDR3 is TGTGCCAGCACCCGAGCGGGGTTGGCCGGGGAGCTGTTTTTT.

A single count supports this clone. The CDR3 spells CASTLTVNTGELFF. The CDR3 DNA is TGTGCCAGCACGCTCACGGTGAACACCGGGGAGCTGTTTTTT. J is TRBJ2-2 and V is TRBV6-1; D unclear. CDR3 length equals 14 residues. CDR1 is MNHNS, CDR2 SASEGT, per germline. Trimming cost V 7 bases and J 1 base, with 10 bases left between them.

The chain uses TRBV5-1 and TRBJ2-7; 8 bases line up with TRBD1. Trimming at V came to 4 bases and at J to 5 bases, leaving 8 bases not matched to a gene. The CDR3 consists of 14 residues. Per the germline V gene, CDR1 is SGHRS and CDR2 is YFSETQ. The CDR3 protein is CASSLTMTGDEQYF. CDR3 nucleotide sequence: TGCGCCAGCAGCCTCACCATGACAGGGGACGAGCAGTACTTC.

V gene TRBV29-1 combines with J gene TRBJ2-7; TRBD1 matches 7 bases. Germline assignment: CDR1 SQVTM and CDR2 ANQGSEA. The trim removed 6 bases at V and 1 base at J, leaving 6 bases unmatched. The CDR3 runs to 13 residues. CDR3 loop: CSVHRDSSYEQYF. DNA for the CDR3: TGCAGCGTCCATCGGGACAGTTCCTACGAGCAGTACTTC.

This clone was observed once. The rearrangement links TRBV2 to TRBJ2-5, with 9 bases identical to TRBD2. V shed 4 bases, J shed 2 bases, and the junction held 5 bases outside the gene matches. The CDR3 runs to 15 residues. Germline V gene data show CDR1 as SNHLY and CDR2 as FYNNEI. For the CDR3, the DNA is TGTGCCAGCAGTGTGCTAGCGGGGAGTCAAGAGACCCAGTACTTC. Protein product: CASSVLAGSQETQYF.

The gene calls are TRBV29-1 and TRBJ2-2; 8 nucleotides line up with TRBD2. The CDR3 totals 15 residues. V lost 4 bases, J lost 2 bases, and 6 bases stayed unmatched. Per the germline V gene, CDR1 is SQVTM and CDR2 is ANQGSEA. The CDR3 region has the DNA TGCAGCGTTGCCAAGCGGGGGACCAACACCGGGGAGCTGTTTTTT. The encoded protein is CSVAKRGTNTGELFF.

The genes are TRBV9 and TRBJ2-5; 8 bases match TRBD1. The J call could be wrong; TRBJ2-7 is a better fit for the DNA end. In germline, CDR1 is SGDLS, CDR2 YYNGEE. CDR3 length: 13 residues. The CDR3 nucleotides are TGTGCCAGCAGCCGACAGGGGTTCGACGAGCAGTACTTC. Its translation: CASSRQGFDEQYF.

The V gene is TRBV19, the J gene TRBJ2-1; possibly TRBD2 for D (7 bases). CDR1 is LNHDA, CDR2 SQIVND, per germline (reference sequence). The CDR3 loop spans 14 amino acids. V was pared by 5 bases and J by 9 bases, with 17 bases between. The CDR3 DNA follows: TGTGCCAGTAGTCAACTTCGAGGGGGGGGTGAGCAGTTCTTC. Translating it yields CASSQLRGGGEQFF.

This chain's CDR3 is CASSPPGGRAGELFF. The CDR3 DNA reads TGTGCCAGCTCACCACCAGGGGGACGAGCCGGGGAGCTGTTTTTT. This rearrangement joins TRBV18 to TRBJ2-2; maybe TRBD1 (6 bases). The germline V gene encodes CDR1 KGHSH and CDR2 LQKENI. This CDR3 has 15 residues. V lost 0 bases and J 6 bases, leaving 11 bases between the germline ends.

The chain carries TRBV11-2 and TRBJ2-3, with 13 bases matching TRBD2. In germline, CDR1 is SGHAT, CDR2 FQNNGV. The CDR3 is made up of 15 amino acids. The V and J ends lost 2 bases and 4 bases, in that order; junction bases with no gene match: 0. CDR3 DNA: TGTGCCAGCAGCTTAACTAGCGGGGGGGCAGATACGCAGTATTTT. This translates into CASSLTSGGADTQYF.

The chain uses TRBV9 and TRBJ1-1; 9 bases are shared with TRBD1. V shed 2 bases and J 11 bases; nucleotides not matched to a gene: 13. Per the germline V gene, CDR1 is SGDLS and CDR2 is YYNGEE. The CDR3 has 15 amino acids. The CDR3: CASSVGDRVRLGAFF. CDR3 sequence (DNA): TGTGCCAGCAGCGTGGGGGACAGGGTCCGCCTTGGGGCTTTCTTT.

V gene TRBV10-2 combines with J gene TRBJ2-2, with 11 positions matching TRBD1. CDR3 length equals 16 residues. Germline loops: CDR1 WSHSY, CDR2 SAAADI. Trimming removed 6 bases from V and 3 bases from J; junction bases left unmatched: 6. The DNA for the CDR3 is TGCGCCAGCAGCAGGACAGGGGGCGAGTACACCGGGGAGCTGTTTTTT. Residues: CASSRTGGEYTGELFF.

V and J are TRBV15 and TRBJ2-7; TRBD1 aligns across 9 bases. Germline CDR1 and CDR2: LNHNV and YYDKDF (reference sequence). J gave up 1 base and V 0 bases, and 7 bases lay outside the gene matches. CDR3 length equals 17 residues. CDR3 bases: TGTGCCACCAGCAGAGATTTAGGGACAGGGAATTCCTACGAGCAGTACTTC. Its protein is CATSRDLGTGNSYEQYF.

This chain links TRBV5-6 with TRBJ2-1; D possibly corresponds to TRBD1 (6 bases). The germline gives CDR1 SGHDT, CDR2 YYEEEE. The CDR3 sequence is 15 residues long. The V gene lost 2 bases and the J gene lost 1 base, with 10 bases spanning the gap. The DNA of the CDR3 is TGTGCCAGCAGCTTTGTAGGGGGTTCCTACAATGAGCAGTTCTTC. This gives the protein CASSFVGGSYNEQFF.

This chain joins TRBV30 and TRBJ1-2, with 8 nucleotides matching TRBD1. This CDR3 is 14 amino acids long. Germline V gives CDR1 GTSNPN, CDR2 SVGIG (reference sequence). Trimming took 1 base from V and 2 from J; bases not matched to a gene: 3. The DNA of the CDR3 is TGTGCCTGGAGTGGACAGGGGACCAACTATGGCTACACCTTC. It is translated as CAWSGQGTNYGYTF.

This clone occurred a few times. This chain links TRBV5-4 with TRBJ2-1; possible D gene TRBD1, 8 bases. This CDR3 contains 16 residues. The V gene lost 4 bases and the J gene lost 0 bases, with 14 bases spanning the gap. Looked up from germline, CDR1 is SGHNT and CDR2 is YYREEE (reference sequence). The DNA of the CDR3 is TGTGCCAGCAGCGGGCGGGGGACAGGCTCCTACAATGAGCAGTTCTTC. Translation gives CASSGRGTGSYNEQFF.

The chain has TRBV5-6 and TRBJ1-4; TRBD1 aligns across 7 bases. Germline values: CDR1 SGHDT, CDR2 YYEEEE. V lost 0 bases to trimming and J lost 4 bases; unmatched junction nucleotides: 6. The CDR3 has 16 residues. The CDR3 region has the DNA TGTGCCAGCAGCTTGGACGGGGGACAGCATAATGAAAAACTGTTTTTT. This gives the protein CASSLDGGQHNEKLFF.

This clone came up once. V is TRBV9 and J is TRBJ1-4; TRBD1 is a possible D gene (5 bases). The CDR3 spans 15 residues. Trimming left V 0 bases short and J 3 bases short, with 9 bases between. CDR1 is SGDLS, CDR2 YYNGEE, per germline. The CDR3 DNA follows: TGTGCCAGCAGCGTAGGCCCAGGGCCTAATGAAAAACTGTTTTTT. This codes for CASSVGPGPNEKLFF.

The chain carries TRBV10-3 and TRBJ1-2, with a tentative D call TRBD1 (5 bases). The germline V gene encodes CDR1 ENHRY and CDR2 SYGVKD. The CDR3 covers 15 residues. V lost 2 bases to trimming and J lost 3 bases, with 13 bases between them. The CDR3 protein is CAISEDRYSYYGYTF. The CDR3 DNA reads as TGTGCCATCAGTGAGGACAGATACTCGTACTATGGCTACACCTTC.

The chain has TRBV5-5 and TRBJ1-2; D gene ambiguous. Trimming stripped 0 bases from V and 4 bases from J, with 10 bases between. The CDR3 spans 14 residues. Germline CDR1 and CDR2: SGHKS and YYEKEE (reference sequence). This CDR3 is CASSLAEVTYGYTF. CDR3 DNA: TGTGCCAGCAGCTTGGCCGAGGTCACCTATGGCTACACCTTC.

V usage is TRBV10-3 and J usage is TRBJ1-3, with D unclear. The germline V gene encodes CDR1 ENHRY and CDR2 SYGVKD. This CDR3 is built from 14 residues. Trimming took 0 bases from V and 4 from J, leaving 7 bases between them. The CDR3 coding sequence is TGTGCCATCAGTGAGTCCGGCGGGGGAAACACCATATATTTT. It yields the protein CAISESGGGNTIYF.

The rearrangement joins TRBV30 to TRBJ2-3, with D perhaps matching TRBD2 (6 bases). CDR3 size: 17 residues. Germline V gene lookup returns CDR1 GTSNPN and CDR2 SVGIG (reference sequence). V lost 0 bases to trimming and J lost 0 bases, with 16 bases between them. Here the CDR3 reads CAWSVLPGGASTDTQYF. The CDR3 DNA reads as TGTGCCTGGAGTGTACTCCCCGGGGGAGCTAGCACAGATACGCAGTATTTT. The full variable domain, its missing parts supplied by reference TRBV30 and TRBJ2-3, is SQTIHQWPATLVQPVGSPLSLECTVEGTSNPNLYWYRQAAGRGLQLLFYSVGIGQISSEVPQNLSASRPQDRQFILSSKKLLLSDSGFYLCAWSVLPGGASTDTQYFGPGTRLTVL.

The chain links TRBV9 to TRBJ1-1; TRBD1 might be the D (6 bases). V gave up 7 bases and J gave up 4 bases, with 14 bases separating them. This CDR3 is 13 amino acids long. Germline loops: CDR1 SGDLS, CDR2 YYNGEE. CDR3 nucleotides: TGTGCCAGCTCCTACAGGGTTGGCACTGAAGCTTTCTTT. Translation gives CASSYRVGTEAFF.

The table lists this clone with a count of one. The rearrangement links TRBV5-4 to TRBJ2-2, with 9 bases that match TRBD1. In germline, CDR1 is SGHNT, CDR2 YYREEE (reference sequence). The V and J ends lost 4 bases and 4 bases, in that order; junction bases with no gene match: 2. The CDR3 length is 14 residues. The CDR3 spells CASSTGQGTGELFF. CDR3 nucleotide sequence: TGTGCCAGCAGCACGGGACAGGGCACCGGGGAGCTGTTTTTT.

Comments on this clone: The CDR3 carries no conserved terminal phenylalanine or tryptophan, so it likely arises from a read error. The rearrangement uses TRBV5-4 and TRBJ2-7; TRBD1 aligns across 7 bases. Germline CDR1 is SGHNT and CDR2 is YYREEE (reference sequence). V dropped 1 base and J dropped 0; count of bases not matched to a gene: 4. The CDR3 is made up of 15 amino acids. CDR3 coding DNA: TGTGCCAGCAGCTTGTGGGCAGGGGGCTCCTACGAGCAGTACCTC. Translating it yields CASSLWAGGSYEQYL.